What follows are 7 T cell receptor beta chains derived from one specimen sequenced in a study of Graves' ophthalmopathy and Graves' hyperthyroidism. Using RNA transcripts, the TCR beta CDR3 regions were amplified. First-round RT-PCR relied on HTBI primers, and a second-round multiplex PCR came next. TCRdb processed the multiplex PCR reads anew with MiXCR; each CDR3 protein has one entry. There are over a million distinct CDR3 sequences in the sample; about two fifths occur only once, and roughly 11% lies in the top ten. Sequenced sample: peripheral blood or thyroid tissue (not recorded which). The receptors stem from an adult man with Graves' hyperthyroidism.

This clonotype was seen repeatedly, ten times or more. This CDR3 reads CASSLSGRSSYEQYF. The CDR3 DNA sequence: TGTGCCAGCAGTCTTAGCGGGCGATCCTCCTACGAGCAGTACTTC. This chain connects TRBV11-2 to TRBJ2-7; 7 bases align to TRBD2. Germline lookup yields CDR1 SGHAT and CDR2 FQNNGV. The CDR3 runs to 15 residues. Trimming removed 6 bases from V and 0 bases from J; junction bases left unmatched: 8.

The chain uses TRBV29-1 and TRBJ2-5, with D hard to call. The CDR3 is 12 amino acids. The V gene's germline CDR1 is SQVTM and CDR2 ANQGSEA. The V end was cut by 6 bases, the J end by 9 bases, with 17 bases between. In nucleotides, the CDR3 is TGCAGCGTGAAGAGGTGGAATCAGCCCCAGTACTTC. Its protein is CSVKRWNQPQYF. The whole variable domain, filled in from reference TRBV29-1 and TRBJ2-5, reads SAVISQKPSRDICQRGTSLTIQCQVDSQVTMMFWYRQQPGQSLTLIATANQGSEATYESGFVIDKFPISRPNLTFSTLTVSNMSPEDSSIYLCSVKRWNQPQYFGPGTRLLVL.

The CDR3 bases are TGTGCCAGCAGCTTATTCGGTCGAAATCAGCCCCAGCATTTT. It translates to CASSLFGRNQPQHF. The chain employs TRBV6-5 and TRBJ1-5; D not certain. The germline V gene has CDR1 MNHEY and CDR2 SVGAGI. This CDR3 spans 14 amino acids. V dropped 6 bases and J dropped 4 bases, with 13 bases sitting between them.

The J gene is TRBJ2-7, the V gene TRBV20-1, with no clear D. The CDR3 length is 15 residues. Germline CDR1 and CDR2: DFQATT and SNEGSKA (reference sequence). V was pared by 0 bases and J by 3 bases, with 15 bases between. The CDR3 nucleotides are TGCAGTGCTAGAGACCCCCCGGTGGCGCTCTACGAGCAGTACTTC. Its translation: CSARDPPVALYEQYF.

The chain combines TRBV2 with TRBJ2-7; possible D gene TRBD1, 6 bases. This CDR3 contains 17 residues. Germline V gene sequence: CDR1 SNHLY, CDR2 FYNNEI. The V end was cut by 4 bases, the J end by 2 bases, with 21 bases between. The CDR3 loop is CASSARDRTVATYEQYF. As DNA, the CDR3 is TGTGCCAGCAGTGCTAGAGATAGGACAGTGGCTACCTACGAGCAGTACTTC.

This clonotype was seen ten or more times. CDR3 in amino acids: CAWSVTGSEQYF. The CDR3 DNA follows: TGTGCCTGGAGTGTGACAGGTTCCGAGCAGTACTTC. The rearrangement joins TRBV30 to TRBJ2-7; D possibly corresponds to TRBD1 (6 bases). This CDR3 region has 12 residues. The germline V and J ends were trimmed by 0 bases and 6 bases, with 9 bases remaining between them. CDR1 GTSNPN and CDR2 SVGIG come from the germline V gene (reference sequence).

The CDR3 region has the DNA TGTGCCAGCAGTTTACATACTATGGCTGAAGCTTTCTTT. Protein product: CASSLHTMAEAFF. The chain links TRBV28 to TRBJ1-1; D gene unclear. From germline, CDR1 is MDHEN and CDR2 SYDVKM. The CDR3 extends over 13 amino acids. V was trimmed by 2 bases and J by 6 bases, leaving 10 bases between them.